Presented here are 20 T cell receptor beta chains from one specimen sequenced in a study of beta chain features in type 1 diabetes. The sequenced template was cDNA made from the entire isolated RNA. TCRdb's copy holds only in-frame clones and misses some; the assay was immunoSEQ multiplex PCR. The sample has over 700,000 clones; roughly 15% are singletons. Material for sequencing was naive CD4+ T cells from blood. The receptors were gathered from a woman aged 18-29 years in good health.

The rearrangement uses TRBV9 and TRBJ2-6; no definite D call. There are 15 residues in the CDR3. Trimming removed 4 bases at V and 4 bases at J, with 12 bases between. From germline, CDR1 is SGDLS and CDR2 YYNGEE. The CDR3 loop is CASSQIPEGANVLTF. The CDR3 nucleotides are TGTGCCAGCAGCCAAATTCCGGAAGGGGCCAACGTCCTGACTTTC.

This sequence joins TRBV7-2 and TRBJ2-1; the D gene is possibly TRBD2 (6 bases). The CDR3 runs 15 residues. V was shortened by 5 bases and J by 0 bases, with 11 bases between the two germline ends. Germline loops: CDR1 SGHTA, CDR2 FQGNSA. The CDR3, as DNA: TGTGCCAGCAGCGGAGGGCCGAGCTCCTACAATGAGCAGTTCTTC. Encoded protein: CASSGGPSSYNEQFF.

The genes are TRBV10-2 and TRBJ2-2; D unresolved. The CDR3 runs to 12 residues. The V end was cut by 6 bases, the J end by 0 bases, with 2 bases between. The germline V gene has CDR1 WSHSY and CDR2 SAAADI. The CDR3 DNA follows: TGCGCCAGCAGATCGAACACCGGGGAGCTGTTTTTT. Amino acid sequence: CASRSNTGELFF.

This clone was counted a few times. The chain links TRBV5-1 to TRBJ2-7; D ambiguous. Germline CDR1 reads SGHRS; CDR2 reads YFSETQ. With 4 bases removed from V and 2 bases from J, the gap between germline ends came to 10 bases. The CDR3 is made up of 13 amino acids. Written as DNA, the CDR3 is TGCGCCAGCAGCCAAACAACCACCTACGAGCAGTACTTC. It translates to CASSQTTTYEQYF.

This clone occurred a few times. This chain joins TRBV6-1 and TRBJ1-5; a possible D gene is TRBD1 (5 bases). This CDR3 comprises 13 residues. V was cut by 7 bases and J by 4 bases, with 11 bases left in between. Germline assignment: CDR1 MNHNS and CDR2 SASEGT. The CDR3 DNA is TGTGCCAGCACCACAGGCGCGAATCAGCCCCAGCATTTT. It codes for CASTTGANQPQHF.

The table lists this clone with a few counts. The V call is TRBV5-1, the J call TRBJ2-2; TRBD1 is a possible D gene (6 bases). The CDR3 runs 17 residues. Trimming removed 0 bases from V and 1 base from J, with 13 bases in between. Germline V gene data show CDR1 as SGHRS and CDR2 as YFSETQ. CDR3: CASSLASGTQNTGELFF. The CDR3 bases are TGCGCCAGCAGCTTGGCCTCCGGGACACAGAACACCGGGGAGCTGTTTTTT.

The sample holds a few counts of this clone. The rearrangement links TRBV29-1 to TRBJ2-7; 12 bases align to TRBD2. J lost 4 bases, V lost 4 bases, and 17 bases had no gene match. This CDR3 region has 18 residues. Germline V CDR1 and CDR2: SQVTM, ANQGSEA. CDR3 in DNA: TGCAGCGTTGGGGGACAGGATATTTCTAGCGGGAGGGTGTACGAGCAGTACTTC. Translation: CSVGGQDISSGRVYEQYF.

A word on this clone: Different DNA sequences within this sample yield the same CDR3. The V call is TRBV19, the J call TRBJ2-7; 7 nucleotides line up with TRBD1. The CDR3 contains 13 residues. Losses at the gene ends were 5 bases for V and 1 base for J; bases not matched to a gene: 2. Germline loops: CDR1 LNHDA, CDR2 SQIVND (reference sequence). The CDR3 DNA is TGTGCCAGTAGTCGACAGGGATCCTACGAGCAGTACTTC. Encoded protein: CASSRQGSYEQYF.

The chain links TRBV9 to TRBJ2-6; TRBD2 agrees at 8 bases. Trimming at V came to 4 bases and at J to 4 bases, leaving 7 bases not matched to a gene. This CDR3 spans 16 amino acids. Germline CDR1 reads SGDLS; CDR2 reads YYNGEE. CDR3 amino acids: CASSTTGGHGANVLTF. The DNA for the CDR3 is TGTGCCAGCAGCACGACGGGGGGGCACGGGGCCAACGTCCTGACTTTC. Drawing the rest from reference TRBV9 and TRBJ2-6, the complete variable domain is DSGVTQTPKHLITATGQRVTLRCSPRSGDLSVYWYQQSLDQGLQFLIQYYNGEERAKGNILERFSAQQFPDLHSELNLSSLELGDSALYFCASSTTGGHGANVLTFGAGSRLTVL.

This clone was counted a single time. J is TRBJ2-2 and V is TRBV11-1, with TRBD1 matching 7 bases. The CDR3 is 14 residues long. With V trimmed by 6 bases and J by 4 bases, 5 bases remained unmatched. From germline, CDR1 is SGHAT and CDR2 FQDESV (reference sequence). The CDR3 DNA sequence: TGTGCCAGCAGTCTCCCAGGGGGCACCGGGGAGCTGTTTTTT. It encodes CASSLPGGTGELFF.

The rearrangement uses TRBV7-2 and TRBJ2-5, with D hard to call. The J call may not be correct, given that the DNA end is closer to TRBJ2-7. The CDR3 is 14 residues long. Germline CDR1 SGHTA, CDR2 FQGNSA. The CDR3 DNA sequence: TGTGCCAGCAGCTTAAAGGGCCAGGCCTACGAGCAGTACTTC. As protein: CASSLKGQAYEQYF.

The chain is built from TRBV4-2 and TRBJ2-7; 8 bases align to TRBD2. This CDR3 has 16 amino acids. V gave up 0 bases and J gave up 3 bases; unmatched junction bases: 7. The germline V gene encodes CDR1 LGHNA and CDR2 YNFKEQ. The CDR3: CASSQDRQREHYEQYF. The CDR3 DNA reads TGTGCCAGCAGCCAAGATCGCCAGCGGGAGCACTACGAGCAGTACTTC.

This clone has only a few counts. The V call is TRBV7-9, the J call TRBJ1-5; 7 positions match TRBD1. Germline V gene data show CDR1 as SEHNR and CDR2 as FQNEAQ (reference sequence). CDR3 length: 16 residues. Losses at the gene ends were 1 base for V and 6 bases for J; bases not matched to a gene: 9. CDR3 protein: CASSLEVGTEGQPQHF. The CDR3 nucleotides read TGTGCCAGCAGCTTAGAAGTGGGGACAGAGGGTCAGCCCCAGCATTTT. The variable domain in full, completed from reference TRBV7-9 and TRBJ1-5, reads DTGVSQNPRHKITKRGQNVTFRCDPISEHNRLYWYRQTLGQGPEFLTYFQNEAQLEKSRLLSDRFSAERPKGSFSTLEIQRTEQGDSAMYLCASSLEVGTEGQPQHFGDGTRLSIL.

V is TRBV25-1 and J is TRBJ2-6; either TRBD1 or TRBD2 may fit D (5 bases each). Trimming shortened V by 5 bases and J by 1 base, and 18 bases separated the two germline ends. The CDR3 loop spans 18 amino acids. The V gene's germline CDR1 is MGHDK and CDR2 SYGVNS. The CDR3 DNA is TGTGCCAGCAGTCCCTCCCGGGGCCGAGGATCTGGGGCCAACGTCCTGACTTTC. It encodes CASSPSRGRGSGANVLTF.

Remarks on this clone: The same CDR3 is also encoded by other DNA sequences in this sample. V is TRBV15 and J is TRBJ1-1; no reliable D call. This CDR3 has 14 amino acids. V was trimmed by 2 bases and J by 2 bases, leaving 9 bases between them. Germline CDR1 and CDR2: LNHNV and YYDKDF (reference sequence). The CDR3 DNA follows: TGTGCCACCAGCAGAAAGAGAGTCAACACTGAAGCTTTCTTT. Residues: CATSRKRVNTEAFF. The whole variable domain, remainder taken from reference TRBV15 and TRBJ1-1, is DAMVIQNPRYQVTQFGKPVTLSCSQTLNHNVMYWYQQKSSQAPKLLFHYYDKDFNNEADTPDNFQSRRPNTSFCFLDIRSPGLGDTAMYLCATSRKRVNTEAFFGQGTRLTVV.

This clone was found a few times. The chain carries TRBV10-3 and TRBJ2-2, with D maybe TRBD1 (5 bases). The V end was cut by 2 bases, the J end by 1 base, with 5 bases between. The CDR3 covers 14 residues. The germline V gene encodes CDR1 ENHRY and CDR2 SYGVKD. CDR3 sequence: CAISETGNTGELFF. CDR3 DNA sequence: TGTGCCATCAGTGAGACAGGGAACACCGGGGAGCTGTTTTTT.

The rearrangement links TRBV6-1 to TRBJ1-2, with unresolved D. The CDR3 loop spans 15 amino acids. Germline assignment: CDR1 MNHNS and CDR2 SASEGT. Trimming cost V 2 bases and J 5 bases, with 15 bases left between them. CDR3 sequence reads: CASSETPLTIYGYTF. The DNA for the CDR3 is TGTGCCAGCAGTGAAACCCCACTAACGATTTATGGCTACACCTTC.

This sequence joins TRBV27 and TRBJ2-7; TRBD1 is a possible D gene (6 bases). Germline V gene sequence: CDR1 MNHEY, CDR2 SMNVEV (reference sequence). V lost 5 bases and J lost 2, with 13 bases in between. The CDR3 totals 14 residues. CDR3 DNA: TGTGCCAGCAGTGTCAGGGGTAGGACCTACGAGCAGTACTTC. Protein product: CASSVRGRTYEQYF.

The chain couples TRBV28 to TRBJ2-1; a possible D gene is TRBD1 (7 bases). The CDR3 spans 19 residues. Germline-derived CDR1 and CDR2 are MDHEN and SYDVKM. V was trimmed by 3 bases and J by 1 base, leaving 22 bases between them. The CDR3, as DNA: TGTGCCAGCAGTTTTCCGGTCAGGCAGGGGGGCCTATCCTACAATGAGCAGTTCTTC. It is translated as CASSFPVRQGGLSYNEQFF.

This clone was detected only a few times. CDR3 coding DNA: TGTGCCAGCAGTGAGGGACAGGTATACAATGAGCAGTTCTTC. It yields the protein CASSEGQVYNEQFF. The V gene is TRBV6-1, the J gene TRBJ2-1; 8 bases are a match to TRBD1. CDR3 length: 14 residues. The V gene's germline CDR1 is MNHNS and CDR2 SASEGT. Trimming at V came to 3 bases and at J to 4 bases, leaving 2 bases not matched to a gene.